The clone carrying this TCR beta chain was detected only once. What it binds is not known. Germline lookup yields CDR1 LGHNA and CDR2 YSLEER. V was cut by 1 base and J by 0 bases, with 22 bases left in between. This CDR3 comprises 20 residues. The donors formed part of the roughly 120-subject validation cohort, distinct from the roughly 600-subject first cohort. The data derive from a study of cytomegalovirus exposure and HLA in healthy donors. General study points: The study designated 164 TCR beta chains cytomegalovirus-associated. Both high specificity and high sensitivity reportedly marked the classifier's diagnosis of cytomegalovirus status.

Data came from immunoSEQ multiplex PCR; TCRdb stores just in-frame clones and leaves some out. The data contain 160,000 or so clones, 85% of them singletons. V usage is TRBV4-3 and J usage is TRBJ1-5; perhaps TRBD1 as D (5 bases). This sequence originates from a man aged 25 to 40 in good health and CMV-seropositive. Sequenced sample: PBMCs. Here the CDR3 reads CASSQVIIRDSPNSNQPQHF. For the CDR3, the DNA is TGCGCCAGCAGCCAAGTAATCATACGAGACAGCCCTAATAGCAATCAGCCCCAGCATTTT.